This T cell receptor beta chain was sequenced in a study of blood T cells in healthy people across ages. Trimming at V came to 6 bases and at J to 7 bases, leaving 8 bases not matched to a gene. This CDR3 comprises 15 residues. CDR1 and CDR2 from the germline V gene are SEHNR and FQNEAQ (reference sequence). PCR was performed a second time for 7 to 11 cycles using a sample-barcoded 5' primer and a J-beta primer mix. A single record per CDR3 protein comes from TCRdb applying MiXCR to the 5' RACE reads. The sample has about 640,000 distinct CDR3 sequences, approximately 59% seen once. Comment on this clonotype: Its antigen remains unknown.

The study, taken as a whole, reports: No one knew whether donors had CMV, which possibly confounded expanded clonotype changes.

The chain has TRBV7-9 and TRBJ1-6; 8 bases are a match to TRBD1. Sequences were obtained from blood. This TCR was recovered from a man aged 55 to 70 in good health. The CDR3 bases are TGTGCCAGCAGTCCTGCAGGACAGGGCAATTCACCCCTCCACTTT. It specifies CASSPAGQGNSPLHF.